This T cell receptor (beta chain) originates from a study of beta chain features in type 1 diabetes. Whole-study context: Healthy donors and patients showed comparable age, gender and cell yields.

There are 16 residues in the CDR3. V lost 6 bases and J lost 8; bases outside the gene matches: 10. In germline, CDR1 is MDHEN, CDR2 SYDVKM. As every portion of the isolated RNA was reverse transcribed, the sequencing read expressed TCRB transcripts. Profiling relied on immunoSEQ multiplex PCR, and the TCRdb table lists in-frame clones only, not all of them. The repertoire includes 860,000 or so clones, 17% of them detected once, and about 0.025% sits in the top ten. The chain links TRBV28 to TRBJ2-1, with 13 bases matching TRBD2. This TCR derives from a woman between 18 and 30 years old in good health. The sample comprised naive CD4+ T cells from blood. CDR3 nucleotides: TGTGCCAGCAGCCGACTCCGGACTAGCGGGAGTGATGAGCAGTTCTTC. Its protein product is CASSRLRTSGSDEQFF. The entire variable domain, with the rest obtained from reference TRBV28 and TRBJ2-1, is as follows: DVKVTQSSRYLVKRTGEKVFLECVQDMDHENMFWYRQDPGLGLRLIYFSYDVKMKEKGDIPEGYSVSREKKERFSLILESASTNQTSMYLCASSRLRTSGSDEQFFGPGTRLTVL.